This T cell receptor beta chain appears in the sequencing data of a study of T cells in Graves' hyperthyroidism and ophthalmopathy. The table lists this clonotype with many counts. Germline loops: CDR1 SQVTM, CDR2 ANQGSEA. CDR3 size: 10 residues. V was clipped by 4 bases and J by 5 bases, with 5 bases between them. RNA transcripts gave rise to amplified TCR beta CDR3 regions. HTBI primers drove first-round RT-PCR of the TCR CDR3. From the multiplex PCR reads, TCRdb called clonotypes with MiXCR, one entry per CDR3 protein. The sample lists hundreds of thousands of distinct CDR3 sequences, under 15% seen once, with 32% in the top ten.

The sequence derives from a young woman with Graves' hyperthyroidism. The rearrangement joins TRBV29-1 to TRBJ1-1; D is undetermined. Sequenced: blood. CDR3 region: CSVAGTEAFF. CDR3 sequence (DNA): TGCAGCGTTGCGGGGACTGAAGCTTTCTTT.